This TCR beta chain was recorded in a study of T-cell memory formation after mild COVID-19. Whole-study results and caveats: Some responding clones appeared in pre-infection memory, suggesting cross-reactive memory joined.

Regarding this clonotype: Its specificity is unknown.

CDR1 is SGHRS, CDR2 YFSETQ, per germline. The CDR3 extends over 12 amino acids. The ends were cut back, 7 bases at V and 7 bases at J, with 12 bases in the middle. TCRdb re-analysed the 5' RACE reads in MiXCR, keeping a single row per CDR3 protein. The table shows about 440,000 distinct CDR3 sequences, with 15% to 20% occurring only once. Sequences were obtained from PBMCs or a T cell subset sorted from them (not recorded which). The V and J genes are TRBV5-1 and TRBJ2-1, with a possible D match to TRBD2 (6 bases). The receptor was isolated from an adult woman who had mild COVID-19 (a few samples of this study predate the infection). Cell type and time point are not known. As DNA, the CDR3 is TGCGCCAGCGGGGGGTCGGGTAATGAGCAGTTCTTC. Its protein is CASGGSGNEQFF.